This T cell receptor beta chain is drawn from a study of blood T cell repertoires in COVID-19. Data came from immunoSEQ multiplex PCR; TCRdb stores just in-frame clones and leaves some out. Among approximately 400,000 clones listed, roughly 80% were seen once. Germline loops: CDR1 LNHDA, CDR2 SQIVND (reference sequence). This CDR3 contains 14 residues. The V end lost 4 bases, the J end lost 9 bases, and 18 bases lay between the germline ends. Those enrolled, adults aged roughly 18 to 100 years, came from about two dozen US areas. Sequencing was performed on PBMCs or T cells enriched from blood (not recorded which). The J gene is TRBJ1-2, the V gene TRBV19; D is unclear. This clonotype was obtained from a woman aged 50 to 60 who had recovered from COVID-19. CDR3 nucleotides: TGTGCCAGTAGTACCCAGCGGCCCCCTGCGAGCTACACCTTC. This gives the protein CASSTQRPPASYTF.